The 14 T cell receptor beta chains below come from one sample, sequenced in a study of control samples from healthy donors and cancer patients. Profiled with immunoSEQ multiplex PCR; TCRdb holds only in-frame clones, not every one. Of 75,000 to 90,000 clones in the sample, over 75% are singletons; the top ten hold roughly 6.7%. The sequenced sample consisted of blood. These receptors came from a middle-aged man in good health.

The chain carries TRBV3-1 (or the pseudogene TRBV3-2) and TRBJ1-3; 7 bases match TRBD1. V was pared by 4 bases and J by 2 bases, with 5 bases of the junction left unmatched. CDR1 is LGHDT, CDR2 YNNKEL, per germline (reference sequence). CDR3 size: 15 residues. The CDR3 DNA reads TGTGCCAGCAGCCTGACCAGGGGGACTGGAAACACCATATATTTT. The encoded protein is CASSLTRGTGNTIYF.

The chain has TRBV6-7 and TRBJ2-7; a possible D gene is TRBD1 (6 bases). TRBV6-7 is labeled an ORF, and its function is uncertain. Trimming removed 5 bases at V and 1 base at J, with 15 bases between. The CDR3 has 15 residues. DNA for the CDR3: TGTGCCAGCAGTCCGATGGACAGACGGTCCTACGAGCAGTACTTC. The encoded protein is CASSPMDRRSYEQYF.

This rearrangement joins TRBV19 to TRBJ2-4; the D gene is possibly TRBD2 (5 bases). This CDR3 has 15 amino acids. CDR1 and CDR2 (germline): LNHDA, SQIVND (reference sequence). Trimming took off 5 bases at V and 0 bases at J, with 11 bases between the two ends. Written as DNA, the CDR3 is TGTGCCAGTAGTTCCGCGGGTACAGCCAAAAACATTCAGTACTTC. It encodes CASSSAGTAKNIQYF.

V is TRBV10-1 and J is TRBJ2-3; a possible D gene is TRBD1 (6 bases). Looked up from germline, CDR1 is WNHNN and CDR2 is SYGVQD (reference sequence). The CDR3 has 13 residues. The V end was cut by 1 base, the J end by 8 bases, with 10 bases between. The CDR3 nucleotides read TGCGCCAGCAGTGAGTGGACAGACGCTACGCAGTATTTT. This translates into CASSEWTDATQYF.

The chain carries TRBV6-5 and TRBJ1-2, with TRBD1 identical over 7 bases. This CDR3 is built from 14 residues. From germline, CDR1 is MNHEY and CDR2 SVGAGI. Germline trimming cut 5 bases from V and 4 bases from J; bases unmatched to any gene: 7. CDR3: CASSPAGTAYGYTF. The CDR3 region has the DNA TGTGCCAGCAGTCCCGCCGGGACAGCCTATGGCTACACCTTC.

The chain carries TRBV4-1 and TRBJ1-6, with a weak D call TRBD1 (6 bases). The CDR3 spans 18 residues. Germline-derived CDR1 and CDR2 are MGHRA and YSYEKL. V lost 1 base, J lost 0 bases, and 13 bases lay in between. The CDR3 bases are TGCGCCAGCAGCCAAGCGCTACAGGGCGCCTCCTATAATTCACCCCTCCACTTT. Translation gives CASSQALQGASYNSPLHF.

This rearrangement joins TRBV4-3 to TRBJ1-2, with a weak D call TRBD1 (6 bases). Per the germline V gene, CDR1 is LGHNA and CDR2 is YSLEER. V dropped 4 bases and J dropped 4 bases, with 16 bases sitting between them. The CDR3 extends over 15 amino acids. DNA for the CDR3: TGCGCCAGCAGCCGAGAGGAGAGGGGGGGCTATGGCTACACCTTC. Its protein product is CASSREERGGYGYTF.

V and J are TRBV4-1 and TRBJ2-1, with D uncertain. This CDR3 is built from 18 residues. CDR1 and CDR2 (germline): MGHRA, YSYEKL. V was cut by 4 bases and J by 4 bases, with 23 bases left in between. As DNA, the CDR3 is TGCGCCAGCAGCCCATCACCTTGGACGGACCTCCTATACAATGAGCAGTTCTTC. Encoded protein: CASSPSPWTDLLYNEQFF.

V is TRBV2 and J is TRBJ2-2; TRBD1 or TRBD2 may be the D gene (6 bases each). CDR1 is SNHLY and CDR2 is FYNNEI in the germline V gene. V was trimmed by 4 bases and J by 5 bases, leaving 11 bases between them. This CDR3 has 14 residues. The CDR3 loop reads CASSGGAGTGELFF. CDR3 DNA sequence: TGTGCCAGCAGTGGGGGGGCTGGAACCGGGGAGCTGTTTTTT.

This clone was counted only a few times. The rearrangement joins TRBV6-4 to TRBJ1-1; no definite D call. In germline, CDR1 is MRHNA, CDR2 SNTAGT. The CDR3 is 14 amino acids. With 3 bases removed from V and 0 bases from J, the gap between germline ends came to 8 bases. The CDR3 DNA follows: TGTGCCAGCAGTGAGAATCAGTTGAACACTGAAGCTTTCTTT. Protein sequence: CASSENQLNTEAFF.

The genes are TRBV6-6 and TRBJ2-7, with TRBD2 matching over 14 bases. This CDR3 contains 15 residues. J lost 2 bases, V lost 6 bases, and 3 bases had no gene match. Germline loops: CDR1 MNHNY, CDR2 SVGAGI (reference sequence). CDR3 in DNA: TGTGCCAGCAGCCGGACTAGCGGGGGGACCTACGAGCAGTACTTC. This gives the protein CASSRTSGGTYEQYF.

This chain uses TRBV6-2 or TRBV6-3 with TRBJ1-2, with D possibly being TRBD1 (6 bases). The CDR3 has 15 residues. CDR1 MNHEY and CDR2 SVGEGT come from the germline V gene. V was pared by 2 bases and J by 5 bases, with 15 bases between. CDR3: CASSYRHGQGYGYTF. In DNA form, the CDR3 reads TGTGCCAGCAGTTACCGTCATGGGCAGGGGTATGGCTACACCTTC.

CDR3 loop: CATSPNHGGRAEAFF. CDR3 sequence (DNA): TGTGCCACCTCCCCGAATCACGGTGGGAGGGCTGAAGCTTTCTTT. The V and J genes are TRBV19 and TRBJ1-1; D is unclear. The germline CDR1 and CDR2 sequences are LNHDA and SQIVND (reference sequence). The V end lost 10 bases, the J end lost 6 bases, and 24 bases lay between the germline ends. The CDR3 is 15 residues long.

CDR3 nucleotides: TGTGCCAGCGGCCTCACTAATTCACCCCTCCACTTT. This translates into CASGLTNSPLHF. This sequence joins TRBV6-5 and TRBJ1-6; D is ambiguous. Germline values: CDR1 MNHEY, CDR2 SVGAGI. This CDR3 is 12 amino acids long. V dropped 8 bases and J dropped 6 bases, with 8 bases sitting between them.